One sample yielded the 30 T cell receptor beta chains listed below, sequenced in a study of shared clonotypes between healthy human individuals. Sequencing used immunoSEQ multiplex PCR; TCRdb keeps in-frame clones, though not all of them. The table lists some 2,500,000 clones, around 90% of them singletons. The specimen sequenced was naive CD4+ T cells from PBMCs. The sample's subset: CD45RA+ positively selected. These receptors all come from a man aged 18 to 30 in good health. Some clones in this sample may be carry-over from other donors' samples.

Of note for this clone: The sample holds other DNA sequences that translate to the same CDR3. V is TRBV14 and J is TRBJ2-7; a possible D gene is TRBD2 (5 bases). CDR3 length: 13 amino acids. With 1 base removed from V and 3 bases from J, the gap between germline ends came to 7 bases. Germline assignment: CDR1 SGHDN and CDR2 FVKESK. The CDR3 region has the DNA TGTGCCAGCAGCCAAGGTGGAGGCTACGAGCAGTACTTC. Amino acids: CASSQGGGYEQYF. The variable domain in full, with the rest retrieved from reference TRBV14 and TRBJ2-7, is EAGVTQFPSHSVIEKGQTVTLRCDPISGHDNLYWYRRVMGKEIKFLLHFVKESKQDESGMPNNRFLAERTGGTYSTLKVQPAELEDSGVYFCASSQGGGYEQYFGPGTRLTVT.

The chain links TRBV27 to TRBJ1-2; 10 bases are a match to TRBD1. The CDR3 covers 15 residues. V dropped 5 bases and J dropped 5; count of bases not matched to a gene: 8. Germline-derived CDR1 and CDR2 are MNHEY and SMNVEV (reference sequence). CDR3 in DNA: TGTGCCAGCAGTCCACCCGGACAGGGGGTATATGGCTACACCTTC. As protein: CASSPPGQGVYGYTF.

The CDR3 coding sequence is TGCAGTGCTGACAGGGGCTACGAGCAGTACTTC. It yields the protein CSADRGYEQYF. The rearrangement joins TRBV20-1 to TRBJ2-7; the match to TRBD1 covers 8 bases. This CDR3 contains 11 residues. The trim removed 5 bases at V and 3 bases at J, leaving 0 bases unmatched. CDR1 is DFQATT, CDR2 SNEGSKA, per germline (reference sequence).

In DNA, the CDR3 is TGTGCCAGCAGCCGGACAGGGGGCCGCTCCTACGAGCAGTACTTC. It codes for CASSRTGGRSYEQYF. The chain employs TRBV28 and TRBJ2-5; TRBD1 matches 11 bases. The DNA end is more similar to TRBJ2-7, so the J call may be wrong. Germline V lookup: CDR1 MDHEN, CDR2 SYDVKM. The CDR3 sequence is 15 residues long.

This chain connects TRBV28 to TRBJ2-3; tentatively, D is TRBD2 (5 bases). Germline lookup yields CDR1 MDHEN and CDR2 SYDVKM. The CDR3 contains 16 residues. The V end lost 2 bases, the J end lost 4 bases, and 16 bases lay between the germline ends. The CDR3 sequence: CASSLGLGARPDTQYF. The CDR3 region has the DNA TGTGCCAGCAGTTTAGGTTTGGGAGCCAGGCCAGATACGCAGTATTTT.

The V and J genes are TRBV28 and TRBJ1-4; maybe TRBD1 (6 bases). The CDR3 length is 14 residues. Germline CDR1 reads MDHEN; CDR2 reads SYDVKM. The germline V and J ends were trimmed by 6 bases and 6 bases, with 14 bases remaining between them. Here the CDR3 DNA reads TGTGCCAGCAGATTGACAGGAGGGTATGAAAAACTGTTTTTT. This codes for CASRLTGGYEKLFF.

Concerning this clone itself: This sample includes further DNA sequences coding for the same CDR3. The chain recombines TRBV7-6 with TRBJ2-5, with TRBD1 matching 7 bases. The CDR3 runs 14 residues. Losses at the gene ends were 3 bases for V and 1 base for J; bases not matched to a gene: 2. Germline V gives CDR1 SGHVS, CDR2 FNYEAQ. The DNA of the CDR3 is TGTGCCAGCAGCTTGACAGGGTCCCAAGAGACCCAGTACTTC. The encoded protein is CASSLTGSQETQYF.

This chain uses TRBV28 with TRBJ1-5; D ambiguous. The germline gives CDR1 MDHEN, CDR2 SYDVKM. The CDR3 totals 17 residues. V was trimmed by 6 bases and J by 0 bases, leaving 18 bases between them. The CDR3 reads CASSPPGVSYSNQPQHF. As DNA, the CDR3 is TGTGCCAGCAGCCCCCCCGGGGTTTCTTATAGCAATCAGCCCCAGCATTTT.

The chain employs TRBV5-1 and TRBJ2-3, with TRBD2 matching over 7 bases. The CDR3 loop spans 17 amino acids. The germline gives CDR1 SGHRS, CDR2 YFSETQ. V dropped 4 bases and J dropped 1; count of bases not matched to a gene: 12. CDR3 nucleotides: TGCGCCAGCAGCCCACACTATATAGCGGGCCGCACAGATACGCAGTATTTT. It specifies CASSPHYIAGRTDTQYF.

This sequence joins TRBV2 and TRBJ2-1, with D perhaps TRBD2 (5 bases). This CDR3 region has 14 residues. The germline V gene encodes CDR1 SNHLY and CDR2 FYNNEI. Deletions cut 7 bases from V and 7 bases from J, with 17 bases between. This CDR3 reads CASKRLASPNEQFF. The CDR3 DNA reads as TGTGCCAGCAAGAGGTTAGCGTCCCCTAATGAGCAGTTCTTC.

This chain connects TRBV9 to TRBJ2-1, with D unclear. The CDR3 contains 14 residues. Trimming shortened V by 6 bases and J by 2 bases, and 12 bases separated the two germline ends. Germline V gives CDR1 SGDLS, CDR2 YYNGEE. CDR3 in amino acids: CASTVSSTYNEQFF. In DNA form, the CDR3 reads TGTGCCAGCACTGTCTCCTCAACCTACAATGAGCAGTTCTTC.

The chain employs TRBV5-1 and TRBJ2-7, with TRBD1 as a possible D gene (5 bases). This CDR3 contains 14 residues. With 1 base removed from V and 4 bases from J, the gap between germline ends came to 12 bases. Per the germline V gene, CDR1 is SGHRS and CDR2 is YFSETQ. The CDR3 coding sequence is TGCGCCAGCAGCTTGATACCCGACAGATACGAGCAGTACTTC. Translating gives CASSLIPDRYEQYF.

The CDR3 spells CASSLSAIGGKELFF. The DNA of the CDR3 is TGCGCCAGCAGCTTGTCCGCAATCGGGGGCAAGGAACTGTTTTTT. The chain has TRBV5-1 and TRBJ1-4, with D possibly TRBD1 on 6 matching bases. The CDR3 loop spans 15 amino acids. Germline V gene sequence: CDR1 SGHRS, CDR2 YFSETQ. Trimming cost V 1 base and J 12 bases, with 19 bases left between them.

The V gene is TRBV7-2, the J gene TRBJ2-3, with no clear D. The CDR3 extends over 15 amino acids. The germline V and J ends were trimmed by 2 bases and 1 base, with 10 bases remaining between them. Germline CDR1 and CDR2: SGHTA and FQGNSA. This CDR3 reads CASSLQVSGTDTQYF. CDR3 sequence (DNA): TGTGCCAGCAGCTTACAGGTTTCGGGCACAGATACGCAGTATTTT.

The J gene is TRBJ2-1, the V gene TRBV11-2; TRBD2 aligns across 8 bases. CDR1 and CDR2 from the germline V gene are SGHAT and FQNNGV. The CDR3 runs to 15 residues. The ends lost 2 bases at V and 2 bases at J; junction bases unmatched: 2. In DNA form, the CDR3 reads TGTGCCAGCAGCTTAACTAGCGGAGCCTACAATGAGCAGTTCTTC. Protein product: CASSLTSGAYNEQFF.

The CDR3 sequence is CASSLGGSSDTQYF. The CDR3 DNA reads TGTGCCAGCAGCTTGGGGGGTTCTTCAGATACGCAGTATTTT. V usage is TRBV11-3 and J usage is TRBJ2-3; TRBD2 is a possible D gene (6 bases). Trimming removed 3 bases at V and 4 bases at J, with 11 bases between. The CDR3 has 14 amino acids. CDR1 and CDR2 from the germline V gene are SGHNT and YENEEA.

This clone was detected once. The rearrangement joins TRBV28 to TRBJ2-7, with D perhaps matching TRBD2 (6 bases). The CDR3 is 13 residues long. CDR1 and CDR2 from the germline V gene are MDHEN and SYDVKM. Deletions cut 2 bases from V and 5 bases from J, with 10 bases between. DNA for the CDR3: TGTGCCAGCAGTTTACAACTAGCTAACGAGCAGTACTTC. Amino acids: CASSLQLANEQYF.

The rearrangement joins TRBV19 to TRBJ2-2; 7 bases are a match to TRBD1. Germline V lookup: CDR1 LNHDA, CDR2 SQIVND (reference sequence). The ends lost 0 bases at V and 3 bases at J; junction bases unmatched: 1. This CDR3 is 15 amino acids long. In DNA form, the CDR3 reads TGTGCCAGTAGTATAGACAGGGGGTACACCGGGGAGCTGTTTTTT. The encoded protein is CASSIDRGYTGELFF.

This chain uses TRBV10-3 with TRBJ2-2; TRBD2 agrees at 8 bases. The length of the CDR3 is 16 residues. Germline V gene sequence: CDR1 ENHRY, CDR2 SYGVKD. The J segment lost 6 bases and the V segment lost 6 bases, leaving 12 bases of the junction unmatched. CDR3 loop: CAIRSGREGVAGELFF. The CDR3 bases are TGTGCCATCAGATCAGGCCGGGAGGGAGTGGCCGGGGAGCTGTTTTTT.

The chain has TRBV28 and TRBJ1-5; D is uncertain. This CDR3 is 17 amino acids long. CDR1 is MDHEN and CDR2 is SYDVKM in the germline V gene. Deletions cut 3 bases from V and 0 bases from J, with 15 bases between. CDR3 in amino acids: CASSFGLGSFSNQPQHF. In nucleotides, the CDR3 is TGTGCCAGCAGTTTCGGACTTGGGTCTTTTAGCAATCAGCCCCAGCATTTT.

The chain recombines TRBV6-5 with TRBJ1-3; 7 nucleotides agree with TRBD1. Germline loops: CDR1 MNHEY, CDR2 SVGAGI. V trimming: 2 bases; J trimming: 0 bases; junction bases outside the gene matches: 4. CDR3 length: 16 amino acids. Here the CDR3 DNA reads TGTGCCAGCAGTTACAGGGGACAGAGCTCTGGAAACACCATATATTTT. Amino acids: CASSYRGQSSGNTIYF.

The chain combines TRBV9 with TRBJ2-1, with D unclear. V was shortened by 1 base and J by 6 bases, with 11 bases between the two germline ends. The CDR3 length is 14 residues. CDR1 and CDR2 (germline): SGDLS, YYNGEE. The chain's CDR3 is CASSVTLGPNEQFF. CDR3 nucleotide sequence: TGTGCCAGCAGCGTAACCCTCGGCCCCAATGAGCAGTTCTTC.

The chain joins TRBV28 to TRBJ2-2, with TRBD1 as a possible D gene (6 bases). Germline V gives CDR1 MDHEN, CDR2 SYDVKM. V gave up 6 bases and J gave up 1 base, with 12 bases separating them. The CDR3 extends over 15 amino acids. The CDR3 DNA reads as TGTGCCAGCAGGTCTACAGGGTGGAACACCGGGGAGCTGTTTTTT. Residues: CASRSTGWNTGELFF.

This CDR3 reads CASSFRRATLGTDTQYF. For the CDR3, the DNA is TGTGCCAGCAGCTTCCGGAGGGCCACATTAGGCACAGATACGCAGTATTTT. This chain uses TRBV13 with TRBJ2-3, with D perhaps TRBD2 (6 bases). There are 17 residues in the CDR3. The V end was cut by 3 bases, the J end by 1 base, with 17 bases between. Germline lookup yields CDR1 PRHDT and CDR2 FYEKMQ (reference sequence).

CDR3 coding DNA: TGTGCCAGCAGTGAGATAAAGGCACCCCTGGGAGAGACCCAGTACTTC. Translated, it gives CASSEIKAPLGETQYF. The V gene is TRBV6-1, the J gene TRBJ2-5; D call uncertain. CDR1 is MNHNS, CDR2 SASEGT, per germline. The ends were cut back, 3 bases at V and 4 bases at J, with 18 bases in the middle. This CDR3 is 16 amino acids long.

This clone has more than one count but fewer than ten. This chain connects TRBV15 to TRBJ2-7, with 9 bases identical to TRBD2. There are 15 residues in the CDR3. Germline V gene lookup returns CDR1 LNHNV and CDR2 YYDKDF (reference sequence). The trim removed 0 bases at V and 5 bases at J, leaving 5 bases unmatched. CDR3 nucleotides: TGTGCCACCAGCAGAGATAGGGGGACTAGCCACGAGCAGTACTTC. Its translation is CATSRDRGTSHEQYF.

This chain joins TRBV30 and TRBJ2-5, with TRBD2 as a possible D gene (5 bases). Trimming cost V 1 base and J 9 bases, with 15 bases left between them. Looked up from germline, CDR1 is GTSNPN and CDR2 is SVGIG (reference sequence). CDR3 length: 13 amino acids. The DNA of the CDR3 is TGTGCCTGGAGTGGAACGCCGGACGGGGCCCAGTACTTC. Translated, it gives CAWSGTPDGAQYF.

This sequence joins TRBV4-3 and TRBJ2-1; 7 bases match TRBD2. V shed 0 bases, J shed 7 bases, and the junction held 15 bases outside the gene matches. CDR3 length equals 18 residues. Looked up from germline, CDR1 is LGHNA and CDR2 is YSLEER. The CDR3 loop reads CASSQDSWIRGVGNEQFF. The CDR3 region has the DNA TGCGCCAGCAGCCAAGATTCGTGGATTCGGGGGGTTGGGAATGAGCAGTTCTTC.

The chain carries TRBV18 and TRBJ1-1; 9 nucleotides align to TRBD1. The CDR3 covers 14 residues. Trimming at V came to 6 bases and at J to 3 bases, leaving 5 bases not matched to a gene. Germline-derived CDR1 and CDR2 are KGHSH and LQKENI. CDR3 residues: CASSLQGAYTEAFF. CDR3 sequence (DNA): TGTGCCAGCTCCCTACAGGGGGCGTACACTGAAGCTTTCTTT.

The CDR3 DNA reads TGTGCCAGCAGCTTATCTATTGCGCCCCAGCATTTT. It translates to CASSLSIAPQHF. The chain links TRBV7-2 to TRBJ1-5, with D unresolved. Trimming removed 2 bases at V and 9 bases at J, with 8 bases between. CDR1 and CDR2 from the germline V gene are SGHTA and FQGNSA. This CDR3 spans 12 amino acids. The whole variable domain, remainder taken from reference TRBV7-2 and TRBJ1-5, is GAGVSQSPSNKVTEKGKDVELRCDPISGHTALYWYRQSLGQGLEFLIYFQGNSAPDKSGLPSDRFSAERTGGSVSTLTIQRTQQEDSAVYLCASSLSIAPQHFGDGTRLSIL.